This is a list of T cell receptor beta chains from one sample in a study of blood T cell repertoires in COVID-19. TCRdb keeps only in-frame clones here, not all; method: immunoSEQ multiplex PCR. The sample has around 60,000 clones; about 77% are singletons. What was sequenced was peripheral blood. Receptor source: a human donor in a cohort sampled during active COVID-19. CDR3s leave out the opening cysteine and the closing phenylalanine or tryptophan.

V,J,CDR3
TRBV9,TRBJ2-7,ASSVGPTGDDEQY
TRBV27,TRBJ2-2,ASRTHLAGGAGELF
TRBV7-9,TRBJ2-1,ASSFGGRAHEQF
TRBV6-5,TRBJ2-2,ASSYGTPNTGELF
TRBV5-1,TRBJ1-1,ASTLDIRAMNTEAF
TRBV11-3,TRBJ1-1,ASSFGGGREAF
TRBV19,TRBJ1-1,ASQKEGWTEAF
TRBV24-1,TRBJ2-3,ATSDTGEPQGDTQY
TRBV28,TRBJ1-1,ASSPGVNTEAF
TRBV5-1,TRBJ1-1,ASSLARYGEAF
TRBV12-5,TRBJ2-3,ASGLGTSGESTDTQY
TRBV11-2,TRBJ1-6,ASSLEGASPLH
TRBV7-2,TRBJ2-5,ASSSPGGTSETQY
TRBV4-3,TRBJ1-1,ASSLTAETEAF
TRBV3-1/TRBV3-2,TRBJ2-7,ASSYPGGKDEQY
TRBV21-1,TRBJ1-2,ASFRGRDIGYT
TRBV5-1,TRBJ2-1,ASSSLTSSSYNEQF
TRBV30,TRBJ1-4,AWSDPGGNEKLF
TRBV30,TRBJ2-5,AWSETGEETQY